This is a list of T cell receptor beta chains from one sample in a study of CD8+ T cells in alopecia areata. The assay was immunoSEQ multiplex PCR, and TCRdb's table has in-frame clones only and misses some. The sample lists 100,000 to 120,000 clones; less than 70% were seen once. The sample consisted of CD4+ T cells sorted from blood, taken at week 24, from a patient treated with tofacitinib. The receptors were sampled from a human donor with alopecia areata. CDR3s include the opening cysteine and the closing phenylalanine or tryptophan. D genes are given only for firm matches. Clone size is shown for a subset of rows, as once, few, many or a class of expanded clone.

V	J	D	size	length	CDR3	DNA
TRBV2	TRBJ1-5	.	few	13	CASTRTLQQPQHF	TGTGCCAGCACCCGGACCCTGCAGCAGCCCCAGCATTTT
TRBV28	TRBJ2-3	.	few	13	CASTSGSLDTQYF	TGTGCCAGTACATCGGGTTCTCTGGATACGCAGTATTTT
TRBV30	TRBJ2-5	.	.	12	CACGPFQETQYF	TGTGCCTGCGGACCTTTCCAAGAGACCCAGTACTTC
TRBV10-3	TRBJ1-1	.	.	14	CAISGTGGDTEAFF	TGTGCCATCAGTGGGACGGGTGGGGACACTGAAGCTTTCTTT
TRBV6-5	TRBJ1-2	.	few	13	CASTSVGVGGYTF	TGTGCCAGCACCTCCGTTGGGGTTGGTGGCTACACCTTC
TRBV6-5	TRBJ1-2	.	.	14	CASSRSGGDYGYTF	TGTGCCAGCAGCAGGTCAGGTGGTGACTATGGCTACACCTTC
TRBV9	TRBJ1-2	.	.	12	CASSPSKGGYTF	TGTGCCAGCAGCCCCTCTAAGGGTGGCTACACCTTC
TRBV29-1	TRBJ2-3	.	.	11	CSVTLLDTQYF	TGCAGCGTTACCCTATTAGATACGCAGTATTTT
TRBV29-1	TRBJ1-2	.	.	12	CSVDPGDLGYTF	TGCAGCGTTGACCCAGGGGACTTGGGCTACACCTTC
TRBV29-1	TRBJ2-1	TRBD2	few	13	CSVRLALVNEQFF	TGCAGCGTTCGACTAGCTTTGGTAAATGAGCAGTTCTTC
TRBV6-5	TRBJ2-6	.	.	16	CASSYFAGTGANVLTF	TGTGCCAGCAGTTACTTCGCAGGAACTGGGGCCAACGTCCTGACTTTC
TRBV4-3	TRBJ1-4	.	.	15	CASSQDRGTNEKLFF	TGCGCCAGCAGCCAAGACCGGGGAACTAATGAAAAACTGTTTTTT
TRBV30	TRBJ1-4	TRBD1	few	14	CAWSAGQLREKLFF	TGTGCCTGGAGTGCGGGACAGCTAAGGGAAAAACTGTTTTTT
TRBV19	TRBJ1-5	TRBD1	.	13	CASSRDRNQPQHF	TGTGCCAGTAGCAGGGACAGAAATCAGCCCCAGCATTTT
TRBV11-2	TRBJ2-3	.	.	15	CASSARLSTRDTQYF	TGTGCCAGCAGCGCGAGACTGTCCACAAGAGATACGCAGTATTTT
TRBV5-1	TRBJ2-3	TRBD1	.	15	CASSMDRVIGLAQYF	TGCGCCAGCAGCATGGACAGGGTCATAGGATTGGCGCAGTATTTT
TRBV2	TRBJ1-5	TRBD1	.	15	CASRTGTGGQQPQHF	TGTGCCAGCAGAACCGGGACAGGGGGCCAGCAGCCCCAGCATTTT
TRBV7-6	TRBJ2-1	TRBD2	.	17	CASSQQPGLAGNNEQFF	TGTGCCAGCAGCCAGCAGCCGGGACTAGCGGGGAACAATGAGCAGTTCTTC
TRBV5-1	TRBJ1-6	.	few	14	CASSLGGLNSPLHF	TGCGCCAGCAGCTTGGGGGGGTTAAATTCACCCCTCCACTTT
TRBV7-9	TRBJ1-2	.	few	14	CASSLPAGPYGYTF	TGTGCCAGCAGCTTACCCGCGGGGCCCTATGGCTACACCTTC
TRBV13	TRBJ2-7	.	.	15	CASSLRGGVSYEQYF	TGTGCCAGCAGCTTAAGAGGGGGAGTTTCCTACGAGCAGTACTTC